This T cell receptor beta chain was sequenced during a study of OX40 agonist ivuxolimab in advanced cancers. The table came from immunoSEQ multiplex PCR; TCRdb's copy has only in-frame clones and leaves some out. In the table there are some 140,000 clones, approximately 90% of which are singletons. The CDR3 length is 16 residues. V lost 2 bases to trimming and J lost 3 bases, with 14 bases between them. The V gene's germline CDR1 is KGHSH and CDR2 LQKENI. The chain links TRBV18 to TRBJ1-5; weak D call: TRBD1 (6 bases). The TCR comes from an adult with an advanced solid tumor such as melanoma, head and neck, liver or kidney cancer. The sample in question was CD4+ or CD8+ T cells sorted from blood, obtained in a trial of the OX40 agonist ivuxolimab. DNA for the CDR3: TGTGCCAGCTCACCAGTTCCCCCAGGGGCCAATCAGCCCCAGCATTTT. This encodes CASSPVPPGANQPQHF.